Sequencing of this T cell receptor (beta chain) was carried out in a study of OX40 agonist ivuxolimab in advanced cancers. At the level of the study: Patients' therapy was ivuxolimab, an antibody that acts as an agonist of OX40 (CD134).

Study observations and caveats: Among T cells, CD8+ cells averaged more expanded clones than CD4+ cells. At doses 0.1 to 3.0 mg/kg, CD4+ and CD8+ clones expanded. A proportion of nonresponders additionally exhibited low normalized T-cell clonal expansion.

As to this clone: Its specificity is unknown.

The CDR3 consists of 11 residues. Per germline, CDR1 GTSNPN and CDR2 SVGIG (reference sequence). V lost 3 bases, J lost 13 bases, and 13 bases lay in between. The method was immunoSEQ multiplex PCR; TCRdb's version includes in-frame clones alone and lacks a portion of them. The sample includes fewer than 50,000 clones, about nine tenths of them seen just once. Sequencing was performed on CD4+ or CD8+ T cells sorted from blood, taken in a trial of the OX40 agonist ivuxolimab. The TCR was taken from an adult with an advanced solid tumor such as melanoma, head and neck, liver or kidney cancer. The rearrangement links TRBV30 to TRBJ2-1; a weak D match, TRBD2 (5 bases). DNA for the CDR3: TGTGCCTGGAGCCGAGGGAGTTCCCAGTTCTTC. Amino acids: CAWSRGSSQFF.